This T cell receptor (beta chain) was observed in a study of T cell responses to AZD1222 COVID-19 vaccine. Study-level points and caveats: Only five or six people who got AZD1222 tested seropositive at baseline. Targets within unmutated variant regions were reportedly found for nearly half of spike-specific TCRs. Only after the peak T cell response were repertoires sampled. Donors in the cohort were predominantly white British and more often female, and clonal diversity was possibly underestimated.

This table comes from immunoSEQ multiplex PCR, and its TCRdb copy is limited to in-frame clones, with some not included. Among about 50,000 clones listed, approximately 85% were seen once. Germline V gene sequence: CDR1 SGHRS, CDR2 YFSETQ. The CDR3 has 13 amino acids. V dropped 4 bases and J dropped 2 bases, with 9 bases sitting between them. Notes on this clone: Antigen unknown.

Source: peripheral blood, taken on day 0 of MenACWY control vaccination. This TCR derives from an adult in good health. V is TRBV5-1 and J is TRBJ2-5; maybe TRBD2 (5 bases). In DNA form, the CDR3 reads TGCGCCAGCAGCATTAGCGTACAAGAGACCCAGTACTTC. Its protein product is CASSISVQETQYF.